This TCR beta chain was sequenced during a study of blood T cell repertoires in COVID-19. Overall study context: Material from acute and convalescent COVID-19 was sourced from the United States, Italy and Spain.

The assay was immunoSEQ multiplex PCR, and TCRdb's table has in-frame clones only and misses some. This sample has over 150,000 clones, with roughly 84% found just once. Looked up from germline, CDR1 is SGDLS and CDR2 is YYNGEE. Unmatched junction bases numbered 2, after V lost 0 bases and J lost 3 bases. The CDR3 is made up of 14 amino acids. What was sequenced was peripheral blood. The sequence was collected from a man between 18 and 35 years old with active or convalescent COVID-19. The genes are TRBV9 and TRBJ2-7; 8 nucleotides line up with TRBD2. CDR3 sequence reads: CASSVGLASYEQYF. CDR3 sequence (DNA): TGTGCCAGCAGCGTAGGACTAGCGAGCTACGAGCAGTACTTC.